These 28 T cell receptor beta chains came from one sample sequenced in a study of OX40 agonist ivuxolimab in advanced cancers. The protocol was immunoSEQ multiplex PCR, while the TCRdb copy is restricted to in-frame clones and leaves out a portion. The sample includes 20,000 to 25,000 clones, approximately 90% seen only once; the top ten take roughly 22%. Specimen: CD4+ or CD8+ T cells sorted from blood, collected in a trial of the OX40 agonist ivuxolimab. All receptors come from an adult with an advanced solid tumor such as melanoma, head and neck, liver or kidney cancer.

This clone is a singleton in its sample. V is TRBV4-1 and J is TRBJ2-7; D is undetermined. CDR3 length: 16 amino acids. Germline V gene data show CDR1 as MGHRA and CDR2 as YSYEKL. Trimming left V 0 bases short and J 6 bases short, with 18 bases between. CDR3 residues: CASSQDWSLAALEQYF. The CDR3 coding sequence is TGCGCCAGCAGCCAAGATTGGAGTTTAGCTGCGCTCGAGCAGTACTTC.

The table lists this clone with a few counts. V usage is TRBV7-9 and J usage is TRBJ1-4, with 8 bases matching TRBD1. The CDR3 covers 14 residues. Germline CDR1 is SEHNR and CDR2 is FQNEAQ (reference sequence). J lost 7 bases, V lost 5 bases, and 6 bases had no gene match. The CDR3 DNA sequence: TGTGCCAGCAGCGGACAGGGTTTCGCTGAAAAACTGTTTTTT. The encoded protein is CASSGQGFAEKLFF.

The chain links TRBV15 to TRBJ2-1; 11 nucleotides agree with TRBD2. CDR1 and CDR2 from the germline V gene are LNHNV and YYDKDF (reference sequence). The CDR3 is 16 amino acids. The junction had 6 bases not matched to a gene; V was cut back by 2 bases and J by 6 bases. CDR3 nucleotides: TGTGCCACCAGCAGATCGGGACTAGCGGAGACCAATGAGCAGTTCTTC. It codes for CATSRSGLAETNEQFF. The whole variable domain, filled in from reference TRBV15 and TRBJ2-1, reads DAMVIQNPRYQVTQFGKPVTLSCSQTLNHNVMYWYQQKSSQAPKLLFHYYDKDFNNEADTPDNFQSRRPNTSFCFLDIRSPGLGDTAMYLCATSRSGLAETNEQFFGPGTRLTVL.

The chain uses TRBV10-3 and TRBJ1-2; possible D gene TRBD1, 6 bases. Trimming left V 4 bases short and J 4 bases short, with 28 bases between. The length of the CDR3 is 19 residues. Per the germline V gene, CDR1 is ENHRY and CDR2 is SYGVKD. CDR3 in amino acids: CAISGKDAATGIIIYGYTF. Written as DNA, the CDR3 is TGTGCCATCAGTGGAAAAGACGCGGCCACAGGGATTATAATCTATGGCTACACCTTC.

This clone was seen just once. The rearrangement uses TRBV5-1 and TRBJ2-7, with D possibly being TRBD1 (6 bases). The germline gives CDR1 SGHRS, CDR2 YFSETQ. The CDR3 runs to 15 residues. With 2 bases removed from V and 1 base from J, the gap between germline ends came to 13 bases. The CDR3, as DNA: TGCGCCAGCAGCTTCAGCCAGGGGCTTTCCTACGAGCAGTACTTC. The encoded protein is CASSFSQGLSYEQYF.

The gene calls are TRBV7-9 and TRBJ2-5, with D hard to call. Per germline, CDR1 SEHNR and CDR2 FQNEAQ (reference sequence). The V end was cut by 1 base, the J end by 7 bases, with 7 bases between. This CDR3 comprises 12 residues. The CDR3, as DNA: TGTGCCAGCAGCTTAGTGGATCGGACCCAGTACTTC. This translates into CASSLVDRTQYF.

The chain couples TRBV5-4 to TRBJ2-3; 11 bases agree with TRBD2. CDR1 and CDR2 from the germline V gene are SGHNT and YYREEE (reference sequence). Unmatched junction bases numbered 8, after V lost 5 bases and J lost 0 bases. The CDR3 has 17 amino acids. The CDR3: CASSRGLAAPSTDTQYF. The CDR3 DNA reads TGTGCCAGCAGTCGGGGACTAGCGGCCCCTAGCACAGATACGCAGTATTTT.

The gene calls are TRBV29-1 and TRBJ2-1; 9 bases fit TRBD2. CDR3 length equals 15 residues. Germline V lookup: CDR1 SQVTM, CDR2 ANQGSEA. With 3 bases clipped from V and 6 bases from J, the junction kept 9 bases outside the gene matches. In DNA form, the CDR3 reads TGCAGCGTTGATTCGCGGGCGGGAGGGTTCAATGAGCAGTTCTTC. Its translation is CSVDSRAGGFNEQFF.

This clone was observed once. This rearrangement joins TRBV15 to TRBJ2-1; D remains ambiguous. The CDR3 loop spans 19 amino acids. CDR1 is LNHNV, CDR2 YYDKDF, per germline (reference sequence). The ends were cut back, 5 bases at V and 4 bases at J, with 27 bases in the middle. The CDR3 nucleotides are TGTGCCACCAGCCAGCCTACCAAGAAGGCGGACGGTATTTACAATGAGCAGTTCTTC. Its translation is CATSQPTKKADGIYNEQFF.

The chain uses TRBV19 and TRBJ2-7; perhaps TRBD1 as D (6 bases). With 5 bases removed from V and 0 bases from J, the gap between germline ends came to 11 bases. The CDR3 length is 14 residues. The germline gives CDR1 LNHDA, CDR2 SQIVND (reference sequence). The CDR3 DNA follows: TGTGCCAGTAGTGTCACAGGGAGCTCCTACGAGCAGTACTTC. Protein product: CASSVTGSSYEQYF.

This clone was detected once. This chain links TRBV2 with TRBJ1-4, with 9 bases identical to TRBD1. There are 14 residues in the CDR3. The germline V gene has CDR1 SNHLY and CDR2 FYNNEI. The V segment lost 3 bases and the J segment 7 bases; nucleotides outside the gene matches: 3. CDR3 sequence: CASSDDRGIEKLFF. CDR3 nucleotide sequence: TGTGCCAGCAGTGATGACAGGGGGATTGAAAAACTGTTTTTT. Looking up the rest from reference TRBV2 and TRBJ1-4 gives the full variable domain: EPEVTQTPSHQVTQMGQEVILRCVPISNHLYFYWYRQILGQKVEFLVSFYNNEISEKSEIFDDQFSVERPDGSNFTLKIRSTKLEDSAMYFCASSDDRGIEKLFFGSGTQLSVL.

This chain links TRBV4-1 with TRBJ2-1; D is uncertain. The CDR3 is 13 amino acids. CDR1 MGHRA and CDR2 YSYEKL come from the germline V gene. The germline V and J ends were trimmed by 5 bases and 4 bases, with 9 bases remaining between them. CDR3 loop: CASSALGYNEQFF. DNA of the CDR3: TGCGCCAGCAGCGCGCTAGGGTACAATGAGCAGTTCTTC.

J is TRBJ2-7 and V is TRBV7-2; D is ambiguous. Germline loops: CDR1 SGHTA, CDR2 FQGNSA. The CDR3 spans 12 residues. Trimming took off 7 bases at V and 2 bases at J, with 9 bases between the two ends. CDR3 amino acids: CASTTGAYEQYF. DNA for the CDR3: TGTGCCAGCACCACTGGGGCCTACGAGCAGTACTTC.

CDR3 nucleotide sequence: TGTGCCAGCAGCCCCCACCACTCTGGAAACACCATATATTTT. It translates to CASSPHHSGNTIYF. The J gene is TRBJ1-3, the V gene TRBV7-8; no reliable D call. Germline-derived CDR1 and CDR2 are SGHVS and FQNEAQ. The CDR3 totals 14 residues. Deletions cut 5 bases from V and 0 bases from J, with 8 bases between.

The genes are TRBV2 and TRBJ2-3, with TRBD1 as a possible D gene (5 bases). The CDR3 has 16 amino acids. Trimming left V 7 bases short and J 2 bases short, with 19 bases between. The germline gives CDR1 SNHLY, CDR2 FYNNEI. CDR3 region: CASTPEGEPLTDTQYF. CDR3 in DNA: TGTGCCAGCACACCCGAAGGGGAACCGCTCACAGATACGCAGTATTTT.

The V call is TRBV5-1, the J call TRBJ2-7; tentative D call: TRBD1 (5 bases). Germline CDR1 reads SGHRS; CDR2 reads YFSETQ. This CDR3 contains 14 residues. Trimming took 0 bases from V and 0 from J, leaving 7 bases between them. DNA for the CDR3: TGCGCCAGCAGCTTGGGACAGAGCTCCTACGAGCAGTACTTC. The encoded protein is CASSLGQSSYEQYF.

The chain uses TRBV2 and TRBJ2-3, with TRBD1 identical over 10 bases. V lost 5 bases and J lost 1; bases outside the gene matches: 3. The CDR3 totals 15 residues. Germline CDR1 and CDR2: SNHLY and FYNNEI. The CDR3 sequence: CASSSGTGGTDTQYF. CDR3 DNA: TGTGCCAGCAGTTCCGGGACAGGGGGCACAGATACGCAGTATTTT.

This clone was seen a few times. The CDR3 sequence: CASTTAGGGIQETQYF. CDR3 sequence (DNA): TGTGCCAGCACCACCGCTGGCGGGGGGATCCAAGAGACCCAGTACTTC. The J gene is TRBJ2-5, the V gene TRBV28; 8 positions match TRBD2. Looked up from germline, CDR1 is MDHEN and CDR2 is SYDVKM. This CDR3 spans 16 amino acids. Trimming cost V 7 bases and J 1 base; bases outside gene matches: 11.

By sample share, this clone is medium-sized. This specimen includes other DNA sequences encoding the same CDR3. The chain links TRBV4-1 to TRBJ2-1; weak D call: TRBD2 (5 bases). The CDR3 is 14 residues long. Trimming took off 4 bases at V and 14 bases at J, with 21 bases between the two ends. CDR1 and CDR2 (germline): MGHRA, YSYEKL. The CDR3 nucleotides read TGCGCCAGCAGCCCCACCATAGTGTCGGGAATGGAGTTCTTC. It translates to CASSPTIVSGMEFF.

The chain links TRBV7-3 to TRBJ2-7, with TRBD2 matching over 10 bases. Germline V gives CDR1 SGHTA, CDR2 FQGTGA. This CDR3 has 17 amino acids. J gave up 5 bases and V 5 bases, and 15 bases lay outside the gene matches. CDR3 region: CASSDPSSGSGFDEQYF. The CDR3 nucleotides read TGTGCCAGCAGCGACCCGTCTAGCGGGAGCGGCTTCGACGAGCAGTACTTC.

CDR3 nucleotides: TGTGCCATCAGCGACAATCAGGACGTCCCCCGTGAGACCCAGTACTTC. The encoded protein is CAISDNQDVPRETQYF. This rearrangement joins TRBV10-3 to TRBJ2-5, with D unresolved. The CDR3 is 16 residues long. Germline CDR1 and CDR2: ENHRY and SYGVKD. Trimming cost V 6 bases and J 5 bases, with 22 bases left between them.

This chain joins TRBV15 and TRBJ2-7, with 13 bases lining up with TRBD2. CDR1 is LNHNV, CDR2 YYDKDF, per germline (reference sequence). CDR3 length: 15 residues. Trimming at V came to 3 bases and at J to 2 bases, leaving 1 base not matched to a gene. This chain's CDR3 is CATSRGLAGTYEQYF. The CDR3 nucleotides are TGTGCCACCAGCAGGGGACTAGCGGGAACCTACGAGCAGTACTTC.

This clone showed up just once. This chain connects TRBV29-1 to TRBJ2-3; no reliable D call. Per the germline V gene, CDR1 is SQVTM and CDR2 is ANQGSEA. The CDR3 has 12 residues. Trimming took 4 bases from V and 6 from J, leaving 11 bases between them. CDR3 coding DNA: TGCAGCGTTGGGCTAGGTATGGATACGCAGTATTTT. It encodes CSVGLGMDTQYF.

The J gene is TRBJ1-1, the V gene TRBV28; tentative D call: TRBD1 (6 bases). Germline V lookup: CDR1 MDHEN, CDR2 SYDVKM. V was cut by 6 bases and J by 0 bases, with 11 bases left in between. The CDR3 extends over 14 amino acids. CDR3 loop: CASSKTGMNTEAFF. CDR3 bases: TGTGCCAGCAGCAAAACAGGGATGAACACTGAAGCTTTCTTT.

This sequence joins TRBV7-3 and TRBJ2-2; D may match TRBD1 or TRBD2 (5 bases each). Germline CDR1 and CDR2: SGHTA and FQGTGA. The CDR3 has 15 amino acids. V lost 2 bases to trimming and J lost 1 base, with 8 bases between them. CDR3 DNA sequence: TGTGCCAGCAGCTTACATGGGGGGAACACCGGGGAGCTGTTTTTT. Translated, it gives CASSLHGGNTGELFF.

The J gene is TRBJ2-7, the V gene TRBV7-8; possibly TRBD2 for D (5 bases). The CDR3 sequence is 13 residues long. V was trimmed by 4 bases and J by 5 bases, leaving 12 bases between them. Germline assignment: CDR1 SGHVS and CDR2 FQNEAQ. CDR3 loop: CASSYGGYDEQYF. Here the CDR3 DNA reads TGTGCCAGCAGCTACGGAGGATACGACGAGCAGTACTTC.

V usage is TRBV13 and J usage is TRBJ2-2; tentatively, D is TRBD2 (6 bases). V was cut by 6 bases and J by 1 base, with 9 bases left in between. This CDR3 is built from 14 residues. Germline assignment: CDR1 PRHDT and CDR2 FYEKMQ (reference sequence). CDR3 region: CASRFGGNTGELFF. In nucleotides, the CDR3 is TGTGCCAGCAGGTTCGGGGGGAACACCGGGGAGCTGTTTTTT.

The J gene is TRBJ2-1, the V gene TRBV19, with 7 bases that match TRBD1. V lost 9 bases to trimming and J lost 1 base; unmatched junction nucleotides: 6. Germline CDR1 reads LNHDA; CDR2 reads SQIVND (reference sequence). The CDR3 totals 14 residues. Written as DNA, the CDR3 is TGTGCCAGCCGGGACAGTAGTTCCTACAATGAGCAGTTCTTC. As protein: CASRDSSSYNEQFF. The variable domain in full, completed from reference TRBV19 and TRBJ2-1, reads DGGITQSPKYLFRKEGQNVTLSCEQNLNHDAMYWYRQDPGQGLRLIYYSQIVNDFQKGDIAEGYSVSREKKESFPLTVTSAQKNPTAFYLCASRDSSSYNEQFFGPGTRLTVL.